This T cell receptor (beta chain) was recorded in a study of CD8+CD57+ T cells in acquired aplastic anemia. Study results and caveats: Controls and patients did not differ significantly in CD8+ Simpson's diversity.

CDR3 length: 16 amino acids. The V gene end was trimmed by 7 bases and the J gene end by 5 bases; junction bases not matched to a gene: 11. Germline CDR1 reads SNHLY; CDR2 reads FYNNEI. The patients chosen for sequencing had shown expansion of CD8+CD57+ cells (detected by flow cytometry). When blood sampling took place, the patients had received no therapy. This clonotype was seen more than once but under ten times. Its matching antigen is unknown. Genomic DNA constituted the template upon which TCR beta VDJ and CDR3 profiling was performed. One entry per CDR3 protein, called by TCRdb with MiXCR from the reads. The table has a few hundred thousand distinct CDR3 sequences, around 32% seen once.

V and J are TRBV2 and TRBJ2-2; 9 positions agree with TRBD1. The source is a human donor with aplastic anemia. Material: sorted CD4+, CD8+, or CD8+CD57+ T cells (not recorded which) from PBMCs. The CDR3 nucleotides are TGTGCCAGCAATTACGGACAGGGGTTAGGGACCGGGGAGCTGTTTTTT. It is translated as CASNYGQGLGTGELFF.